The T cell receptor beta chain under discussion was sequenced for a study of blood T cell repertoires in COVID-19 (TCRdb year 2020). Study-level background: Samples from collaborators originated in the United States, Italy and Spain and spanned both the acute and convalescent phases of COVID-19. The material from the prospective study consisted of cDNA or gDNA derived from T cells, B-cell-depleted T cells, or PBMCs. The dataset comprised deeply sampled blood TCRbeta repertoires from subjects exposed to, actively infected with, or recovered from COVID-19. A freely available public database, intended as a resource for researchers studying the immune response to SARS-CoV-2, is where the repertoires were released. The samples were drawn from the first 160 participants of the ongoing ImmuneRACE study and from 1,200 or so subjects provided by 6 global collaborators. Sample metadata almost always included a de-identified subject ID, COVID-19 status, age in years and sex. Where available, HLA class I and class II types were taken from metadata supplied by the sample provider and were not determined by assay-based typing.

The collaborating institutions used their own protocols to collect whole blood in K2EDTA tubes. For TCRbeta analysis, collaborators shipped samples as frozen whole blood, isolated PBMCs, or DNA extracted from either of those sample types. What the work shows at the level of the full study, not this receptor alone: The amount of clinical and demographic metadata varied by source and participant and was provided uncurated.

The immunoSEQ Assay, a bias-controlled multiplex PCR, was used to amplify TCRbeta CDR3 regions from genomic DNA. The source study handled its data this way. Nucleated cell counts per sample were estimated from amplification of reference gene primers within the assay. To quantify the absolute abundance of each unique TCRbeta CDR3 rearrangement, sequence reads were collapsed and filtered. For each sample, productive Simpson clonality was calculated by taking the square root of Simpson's diversity index across productive rearrangements. TCRdb mirrors the immuneACCESS table, restricted to in-frame sequences. Some clones are absent from its copies; in checked studies, under half trace to an unresolved V gene, and the reason for the others is unknown. The V and J calls and clone size were taken over from that table, and D and trimming were inferred from the DNA. For this sample the table gives almost 20,000 clones, of which about four fifths were detected only once. The ten largest clones take up 45% to 70% of the sample.

A distance of 12 bases separates the germline ends of V and J, which lose 6 bases and 9 bases respectively. The CDR3 contains 12 residues, cysteine and phenylalanine counted. The read is trimmed to its CDR3 DNA, 36 bases read in frame from base 1. In regard to this clone: Its target antigen remains unknown. Base qualities are not recorded, but no much larger clone differs from it by a single base.

Sequencing was carried out using peripheral blood. The receptor's source is a man aged 80 or over with acute or convalescent COVID-19. The chain is made from TRBV12-3 or TRBV12-4 and TRBJ2-1, with no confidently assigned D gene. The CDR3 region has the sequence CASRQRQSEQFF. The nucleotide sequence reads TGTGCCAGCAGACAACGACAATCTGAGCAGTTCTTC.